The sequence of this T cell receptor beta chain was determined in a study of lymphopenia after photon versus proton radiotherapy. Points from the study as a whole: Relative stability marked proton patients; photon patients lost diversity and naive cells.

This CDR3 is 14 amino acids long. CDR1 is SNHLY, CDR2 FYNNEI, per germline. Trimming shortened V by 7 bases and J by 6 bases, and 18 bases separated the two germline ends. Measured with immunoSEQ multiplex PCR; TCRdb has only the in-frame clones, and not every one. The repertoire holds roughly 58,000 clones, roughly 87% seen once, with over 10% in the top ten. Worth noting for this clone: The target antigen is unknown.

The receptor was derived from an elderly man with esophageal cancer. The sequences come from peripheral blood, collected from a patient treated with proton-based radiotherapy. The chain couples TRBV2 to TRBJ1-1, with D possibly being TRBD1 (6 bases). CDR3 nucleotides: TGTGCCAGCAACAGGGAAAAGGGCCCCTCTGAAGCTTTCTTT. Encoded protein: CASNREKGPSEAFF.